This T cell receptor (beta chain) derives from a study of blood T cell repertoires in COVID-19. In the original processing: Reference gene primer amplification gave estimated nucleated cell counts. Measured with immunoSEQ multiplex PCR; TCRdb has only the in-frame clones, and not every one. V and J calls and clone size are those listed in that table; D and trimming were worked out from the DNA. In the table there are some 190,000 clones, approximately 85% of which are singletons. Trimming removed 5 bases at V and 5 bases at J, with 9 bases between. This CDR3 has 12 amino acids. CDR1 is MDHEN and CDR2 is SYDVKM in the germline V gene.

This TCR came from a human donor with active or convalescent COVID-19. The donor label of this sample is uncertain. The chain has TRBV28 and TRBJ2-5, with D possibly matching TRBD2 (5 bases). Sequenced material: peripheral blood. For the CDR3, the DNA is TGTGCCAGCAGTCCCGGCGGGGAGACCCAGTACTTC. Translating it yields CASSPGGETQYF. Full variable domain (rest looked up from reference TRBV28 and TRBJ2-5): DVKVTQSSRYLVKRTGEKVFLECVQDMDHENMFWYRQDPGLGLRLIYFSYDVKMKEKGDIPEGYSVSREKKERFSLILESASTNQTSMYLCASSPGGETQYFGPGTRLLVL.